The present TCR beta chain was sequenced within a study of OX40 agonist ivuxolimab in advanced cancers. The wider study: Partial responses were recorded for three patients, including one with hepatocellular carcinoma and two with cutaneous melanoma.

Study results and caveats: Antigen specificity was not determined for the expanded peripheral T cells. Expanded clones were, on average, more numerous in CD8+ T cells than in CD4+.

Enrollment shut out patients with autoimmune disease history or systemic immunosuppression. About this clone itself: Antigen: not known.

TCRdb's copy holds only in-frame clones and misses some; the assay was immunoSEQ multiplex PCR. The data contain about 50,000 clones, roughly 78% of them singletons. The J segment lost 5 bases and the V segment lost 2 bases, leaving 5 bases of the junction unmatched. The CDR3 is 15 residues long. Looked up from germline, CDR1 is SGHRS and CDR2 is YFSETQ. This sequence joins TRBV5-1 and TRBJ1-5; 9 nucleotides match TRBD1. This specimen was CD4+ or CD8+ T cells sorted from blood, taken in a trial of the OX40 agonist ivuxolimab. This clonotype originated in an adult with an advanced solid tumor such as melanoma, head and neck, liver or kidney cancer. CDR3 amino acids: CASSFGQGKDQPQHF. The CDR3 nucleotides are TGCGCCAGCAGCTTTGGACAGGGGAAGGATCAGCCCCAGCATTTT.